Given below is one TCR beta chain in context. This specimen belongs to a study of T cell changes during pregnancy in multiple sclerosis. Clones were read by immunoSEQ multiplex PCR, and TCRdb kept only the in-frame ones, dropping some. The data show roughly 33,000 clones, about 90% seen once. The input for sequencing was CD4+ T cells from peripheral blood mononuclear cells, taken in the third trimester of pregnancy. The TCR comes from a female donor in good health, enrolled as a control in a pregnancy study.

CDR3 nucleotides: TGTGCCAGCAGCCCATTCCGGGACTGGAATTCACCCCTCCACTTT. It encodes CASSPFRDWNSPLHF. The V call is TRBV6-5, the J call TRBJ1-6; D possibly corresponds to TRBD1 (5 bases). The CDR3 is 15 amino acids. Germline CDR1 reads MNHEY; CDR2 reads SVGAGI. With 6 bases removed from V and 7 bases from J, the gap between germline ends came to 16 bases.